A single sample gave rise to the 9 T cell receptor beta chains below, sequenced in a study of T cells after yellow fever vaccination (dated by TCRdb to between 2018 and 2021). Read against the paper, the sample's treatment or condition label means: live attenuated yellow fever vaccine strain. Receptors were amplified or captured by 5' RACE. Sequencer: Illumina HiSeq 2500. TCRdb itself trimmed the public reads at Q25 with fastp, ran MiXCR and retained productive beta chains. CDR3 protein duplicates are merged, each entry listing the most common genes and DNA. Counted in this sample were hundreds of thousands of distinct CDR3 sequences; roughly 8.3% of them appeared once. The top ten clones comprise approximately 16% of the sample. Source: PBMCs, taken more than 35 days after the first yellow fever vaccination. The receptor set was obtained from a man aged 18-30 years who received the YFV17D yellow fever vaccine.

In this sample, this clonotype turned up many times. The rearrangement links TRBV20-1 to TRBJ2-1; 7 bases are a match to TRBD2. This CDR3 spans 17 amino acids. V gave up 0 bases and J gave up 0 bases; unmatched junction bases: 8. Germline V gives CDR1 DFQATT, CDR2 SNEGSKA (reference sequence). The CDR3 bases are TGCAGTGCTAGAGATTTCGCGGGCGGGAGCTCCTACAATGAGCAGTTCTTC. Translation gives CSARDFAGGSSYNEQFF.

This clonotype was observed a few times. This chain links TRBV7-3 with TRBJ1-2, with D possibly TRBD1 on 5 matching bases. Trimming cost V 2 bases and J 8 bases, with 12 bases left between them. This CDR3 has 13 residues. Germline V CDR1 and CDR2: SGHTA, FQGTGA. Written as DNA, the CDR3 is TGTGCCAGCAGCTTACCCCCCAGGGACGGCTACACCTTC. Translating it yields CASSLPPRDGYTF.

This clonotype has only a few counts. The chain is built from TRBV7-2 and TRBJ2-5; D unresolved. CDR3 length: 13 amino acids. Trimming cost V 5 bases and J 5 bases, with 12 bases left between them. Germline V gene sequence: CDR1 SGHTA, CDR2 FQGNSA. CDR3: CASSLPETETQYF. The CDR3 region has the DNA TGTGCCAGCAGCCTCCCCGAGACGGAGACCCAGTACTTC.

This clonotype was detected only a few times. The chain is built from TRBV10-2 and TRBJ2-7; D is possibly TRBD1 (6 bases). Deletions cut 5 bases from V and 5 bases from J, with 13 bases between. The CDR3 extends over 13 amino acids. Germline CDR1 and CDR2: WSHSY and SAAADI. The CDR3 coding sequence is TGCGCCAGCAGTCCGGCAGGGGTAGACGAGCAGTACTTC. Amino acids: CASSPAGVDEQYF.

This clonotype has a handful of counts. The chain recombines TRBV29-1 with TRBJ2-7, with D uncertain. Germline CDR1 reads SQVTM; CDR2 reads ANQGSEA. This CDR3 spans 12 amino acids. The ends were cut back, 3 bases at V and 2 bases at J, with 8 bases in the middle. In DNA form, the CDR3 reads TGCAGCGTTGAGGAGAACACCTACGAGCAGTACGTC. Residues: CSVEENTYEQYV.

The V and J genes are TRBV6-5 and TRBJ1-6; no clear D gene. Looked up from germline, CDR1 is MNHEY and CDR2 is SVGAGI. The CDR3 is 15 amino acids. V lost 8 bases to trimming and J lost 4 bases, with 15 bases between them. CDR3 nucleotides: TGTGCCAGCTCCCTTGAAAGAGGATATAATTCACCCCTCCACTTT. It codes for CASSLERGYNSPLHF.

The rearrangement uses TRBV7-2 and TRBJ2-2; 10 nucleotides match TRBD2. CDR3 length: 17 residues. Germline CDR1 SGHTA, CDR2 FQGNSA. V trimming: 1 base; J trimming: 0 bases; junction bases outside the gene matches: 2. The CDR3 here is CASSLVAGGSNTGELFF. CDR3 DNA sequence: TGTGCCAGCAGCTTAGTAGCGGGGGGATCGAACACCGGGGAGCTGTTTTTT.

This clonotype came up many times. The rearrangement links TRBV11-2 to TRBJ1-4; D ambiguous. Per the germline V gene, CDR1 is SGHAT and CDR2 is FQNNGV. CDR3 size: 15 residues. V dropped 6 bases and J dropped 2 bases, with 13 bases sitting between them. The CDR3 protein is CASSRLGGTNEKLFF. The CDR3 coding sequence is TGTGCCAGCAGTCGTCTCGGAGGGACTAATGAAAAACTGTTTTTT. Full variable domain (outside the CDR3, taken from reference TRBV11-2 and TRBJ1-4): EAGVAQSPRYKIIEKRQSVAFWCNPISGHATLYWYQQILGQGPKLLIQFQNNGVVDDSQLPKDRFSAERLKGVDSTLKIQPAKLEDSAVYLCASSRLGGTNEKLFFGSGTQLSVL.

This clonotype has just a few counts. V gene TRBV7-9 combines with J gene TRBJ2-3; TRBD2 agrees at 7 bases. The CDR3 runs 15 residues. Germline loops: CDR1 SEHNR, CDR2 FQNEAQ (reference sequence). V lost 5 bases and J lost 4; bases outside the gene matches: 9. The CDR3 DNA is TGTGCCAGCAGCCCCCTGGCGGGGAGGGCAGATACGCAGTATTTT. This codes for CASSPLAGRADTQYF.